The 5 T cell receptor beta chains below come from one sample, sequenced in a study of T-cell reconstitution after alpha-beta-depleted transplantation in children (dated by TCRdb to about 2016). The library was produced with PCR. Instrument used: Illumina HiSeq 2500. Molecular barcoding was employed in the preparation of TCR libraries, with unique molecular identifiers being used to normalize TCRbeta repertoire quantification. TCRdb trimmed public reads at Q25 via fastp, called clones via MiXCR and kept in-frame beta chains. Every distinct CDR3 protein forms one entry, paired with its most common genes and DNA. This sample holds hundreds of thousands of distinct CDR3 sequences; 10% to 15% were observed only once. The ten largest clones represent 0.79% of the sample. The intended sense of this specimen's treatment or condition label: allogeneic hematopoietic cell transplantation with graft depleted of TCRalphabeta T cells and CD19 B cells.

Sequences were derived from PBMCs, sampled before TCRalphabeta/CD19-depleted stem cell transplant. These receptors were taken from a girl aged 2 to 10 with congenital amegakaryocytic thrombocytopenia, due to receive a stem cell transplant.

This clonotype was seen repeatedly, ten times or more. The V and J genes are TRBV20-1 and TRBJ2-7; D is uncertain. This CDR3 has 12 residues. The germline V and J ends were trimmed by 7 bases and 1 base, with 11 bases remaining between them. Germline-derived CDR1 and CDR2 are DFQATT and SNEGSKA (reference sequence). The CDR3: CSVPDWSYEQYF. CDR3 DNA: TGCAGTGTCCCCGATTGGTCCTACGAGCAGTACTTC.

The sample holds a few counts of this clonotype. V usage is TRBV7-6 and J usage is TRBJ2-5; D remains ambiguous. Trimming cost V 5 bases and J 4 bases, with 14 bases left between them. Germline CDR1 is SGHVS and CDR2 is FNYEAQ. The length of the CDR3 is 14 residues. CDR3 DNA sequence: TGTGCCAGCAGCCATAGGACCGAAGGAGAGACCCAGTACTTC. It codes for CASSHRTEGETQYF.

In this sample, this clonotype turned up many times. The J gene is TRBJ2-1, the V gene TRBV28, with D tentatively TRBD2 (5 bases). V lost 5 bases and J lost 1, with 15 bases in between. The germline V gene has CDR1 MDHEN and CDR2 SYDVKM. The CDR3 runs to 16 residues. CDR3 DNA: TGTGCCAGCAGTCCAAACGAGGGTACGTCCTACAATGAGCAGTTCTTC. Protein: CASSPNEGTSYNEQFF. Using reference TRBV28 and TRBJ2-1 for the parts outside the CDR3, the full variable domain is DVKVTQSSRYLVKRTGEKVFLECVQDMDHENMFWYRQDPGLGLRLIYFSYDVKMKEKGDIPEGYSVSREKKERFSLILESASTNQTSMYLCASSPNEGTSYNEQFFGPGTRLTVL.

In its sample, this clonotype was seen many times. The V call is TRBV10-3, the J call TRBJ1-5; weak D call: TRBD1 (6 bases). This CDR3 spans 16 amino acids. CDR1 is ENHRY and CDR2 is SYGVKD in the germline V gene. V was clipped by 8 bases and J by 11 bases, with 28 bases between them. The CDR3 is CAIGADRMNGIISQHF. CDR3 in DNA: TGTGCCATCGGCGCGGACAGAATGAACGGGATCATATCCCAGCATTTT.

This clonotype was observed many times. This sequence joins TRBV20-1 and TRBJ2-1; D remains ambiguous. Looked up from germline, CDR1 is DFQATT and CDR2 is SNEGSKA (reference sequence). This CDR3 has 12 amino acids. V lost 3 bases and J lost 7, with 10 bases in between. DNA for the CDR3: TGCAGTGCTAGCCACCACCGGAATGAGCAGTTCTTC. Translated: CSASHHRNEQFF.